What follows are 22 T cell receptor beta chains derived from one specimen sequenced in a study of blood T cell repertoires in COVID-19. Here immunoSEQ multiplex PCR was the method, and the copy in TCRdb shows in-frame clones only, minus some. The sample lists about 260,000 clones, around 84% occurring once. Sequenced: peripheral blood. The receptors derive from a man aged 55 to 70 with acute or convalescent COVID-19.

The V and J genes are TRBV4-3 and TRBJ2-4; TRBD2 matches at 7 bases. In germline, CDR1 is LGHNA, CDR2 YSLEER. The CDR3 extends over 17 amino acids. V lost 5 bases, J lost 5 bases, and 15 bases stayed unmatched. The CDR3 DNA sequence: TGCGCCAGCAGCAAAGGGTGGGGAGGGAGCGGAGAAAACATTCAGTACTTC. Amino acids: CASSKGWGGSGENIQYF.

This clone was recorded only once. This chain links TRBV3-1 (or the pseudogene TRBV3-2) with TRBJ1-6; 8 bases map to TRBD1. Unmatched junction bases numbered 10, after V lost 3 bases and J lost 9 bases. The CDR3 extends over 16 amino acids. The germline V gene encodes CDR1 LGHDT and CDR2 YNNKEL (reference sequence). The CDR3 region is CASSHAGQGVFSPLHF. CDR3 DNA sequence: TGTGCCAGCAGCCATGCTGGACAGGGCGTCTTTTCACCCCTCCACTTT.

V usage is TRBV5-1 and J usage is TRBJ2-5, with 9 bases matching TRBD1. The junction had 4 bases not matched to a gene; V was cut back by 2 bases and J by 5 bases. The CDR3 runs 14 residues. Germline V gene data show CDR1 as SGHRS and CDR2 as YFSETQ. The CDR3 DNA sequence: TGCGCCAGCAGCTTTGGGACAGGGTCCGAGACCCAGTACTTC. It translates to CASSFGTGSETQYF.

This chain uses TRBV6-5 with TRBJ1-1, with TRBD1 identical over 7 bases. This CDR3 is 11 amino acids long. Trimming took 7 bases from V and 8 from J; bases not matched to a gene: 4. From germline, CDR1 is MNHEY and CDR2 SVGAGI. The CDR3 protein is CASTDRLEAFF. The CDR3 nucleotides are TGTGCCAGCACGGACAGGTTAGAAGCTTTCTTT.

The rearrangement links TRBV19 to TRBJ1-2; 7 bases line up with TRBD1. J was trimmed by 4 bases and V by 2 bases; bases with no gene match: 7. CDR3 length: 15 amino acids. CDR1 is LNHDA and CDR2 is SQIVND in the germline V gene (reference sequence). The CDR3 DNA is TGTGCCAGTAGTATAAACGGACAGGACTTCTATGGCTACACCTTC. Protein product: CASSINGQDFYGYTF.

This chain joins TRBV19 and TRBJ2-1; 12 bases are shared with TRBD1. Looked up from germline, CDR1 is LNHDA and CDR2 is SQIVND (reference sequence). The CDR3 loop spans 16 amino acids. The ends lost 4 bases at V and 6 bases at J; junction bases unmatched: 7. The CDR3 sequence is CASSTLGTGGRNEQFF. CDR3 DNA: TGTGCCAGTAGTACCCTGGGGACAGGGGGCCGCAATGAGCAGTTCTTC. Variable domain in full (rest from reference TRBV19 and TRBJ2-1): DGGITQSPKYLFRKEGQNVTLSCEQNLNHDAMYWYRQDPGQGLRLIYYSQIVNDFQKGDIAEGYSVSREKKESFPLTVTSAQKNPTAFYLCASSTLGTGGRNEQFFGPGTRLTVL.

The chain links TRBV7-2 to TRBJ1-2, with 9 bases identical to TRBD1. V lost 5 bases, J lost 2 bases, and 3 bases stayed unmatched. Germline V gene lookup returns CDR1 SGHTA and CDR2 FQGNSA. This CDR3 is 14 amino acids long. This CDR3 reads CASSPDRGNYGYTF. CDR3 sequence (DNA): TGTGCCAGCAGCCCTGACAGGGGGAACTATGGCTACACCTTC.

The chain recombines TRBV28 with TRBJ1-5, with 8 bases identical to TRBD1. Unmatched junction bases numbered 5, after V lost 5 bases and J lost 5 bases. Germline V CDR1 and CDR2: MDHEN, SYDVKM. This CDR3 has 14 amino acids. This chain's CDR3 is CASSPGTGDQPQHF. The DNA of the CDR3 is TGTGCCAGCAGTCCCGGGACAGGAGATCAGCCCCAGCATTTT.

J is TRBJ2-1 and V is TRBV29-1, with D perhaps matching TRBD1 (5 bases). The CDR3 covers 13 residues. V lost 7 bases and J lost 0, with 10 bases in between. Per germline, CDR1 SQVTM and CDR2 ANQGSEA. CDR3 DNA sequence: TGCAGCGCAGACAGCAGCTCCTACAATGAGCAGTTCTTC. Amino acid sequence: CSADSSSYNEQFF.

This chain links TRBV5-4 with TRBJ2-1; 15 bases fit TRBD2. J was trimmed by 16 bases and V by 4 bases; bases with no gene match: 6. The CDR3 totals 13 residues. Per the germline V gene, CDR1 is SGHNT and CDR2 is YYREEE (reference sequence). CDR3 DNA: TGTGCCAGCAGCCCGGGACTAGCGGGGGGAATCTTCTTC. This gives the protein CASSPGLAGGIFF. The full variable domain, its missing parts supplied by reference TRBV5-4 and TRBJ2-1, is ETGVTQSPTHLIKTRGQQVTLRCSSQSGHNTVSWYQQALGQGPQFIFQYYREEENGRGNFPPRFSGLQFPNYSSELNVNALELDDSALYLCASSPGLAGGIFFGPGTRLTVL.

This clone was recorded a few times. The V and J genes are TRBV27 and TRBJ1-2; 12 nucleotides agree with TRBD1. The V segment lost 7 bases and the J segment 7 bases; nucleotides outside the gene matches: 10. CDR3 length equals 15 residues. Germline CDR1 and CDR2: MNHEY and SMNVEV (reference sequence). The CDR3 reads CASTAGGTGGSGYTF. CDR3 nucleotides: TGTGCCAGCACAGCAGGGGGGACAGGGGGCTCTGGCTACACCTTC.

V and J are TRBV27 and TRBJ2-2; TRBD2 matches 8 bases. The CDR3 totals 15 residues. Trimming removed 2 bases from V and 6 bases from J; junction bases left unmatched: 5. Germline loops: CDR1 MNHEY, CDR2 SMNVEV (reference sequence). The CDR3 reads CASSLAGGRPGELFF. The CDR3 DNA reads TGTGCCAGCAGTTTAGCGGGAGGACGGCCCGGGGAGCTGTTTTTT.

This clone was seen only a few times. The J gene is TRBJ2-7, the V gene TRBV6-5; possible D gene TRBD1, 5 bases. V lost 7 bases and J lost 2, with 12 bases in between. The CDR3 length is 13 residues. Germline CDR1 and CDR2: MNHEY and SVGAGI. CDR3 residues: CASNPLGAYEQYF. CDR3 in DNA: TGTGCCAGCAACCCCCTAGGGGCCTACGAGCAGTACTTC.

The chain couples TRBV5-6 to TRBJ1-5, with TRBD1 identical over 8 bases. After removal of 4 bases from V and 6 bases from J, the junction contained 12 bases not matched to a gene. This CDR3 has 16 amino acids. The germline gives CDR1 SGHDT, CDR2 YYEEEE. CDR3 DNA: TGTGCCAGCAGCCTACCCCTGACAGGGGATGGTCAGCCCCAGCATTTT. Translated, it gives CASSLPLTGDGQPQHF.

The chain combines TRBV5-5 with TRBJ1-2; D is uncertain. CDR1 is SGHKS and CDR2 is YYEKEE in the germline V gene (reference sequence). V was cut by 0 bases and J by 7 bases, with 13 bases left in between. This CDR3 has 14 amino acids. The chain's CDR3 is CASSLVGGEVGYTF. Written as DNA, the CDR3 is TGTGCCAGCAGCTTGGTCGGTGGGGAGGTTGGCTACACCTTC.

This rearrangement joins TRBV27 to TRBJ1-4; D not certain. V was trimmed by 4 bases and J by 0 bases, leaving 9 bases between them. The CDR3 runs 15 residues. Germline values: CDR1 MNHEY, CDR2 SMNVEV (reference sequence). CDR3 amino acids: CASSSMSATNEKLFF. CDR3 nucleotides: TGTGCCAGCAGTTCGATGAGTGCAACTAATGAAAAACTGTTTTTT.

The chain employs TRBV14 and TRBJ1-5; no clear D gene. The germline V gene encodes CDR1 SGHDN and CDR2 FVKESK. The V gene lost 0 bases and the J gene lost 5 bases, with 5 bases spanning the gap. CDR3 length: 13 amino acids. In DNA form, the CDR3 reads TGTGCCAGCAGCCAAGATTCGGATCAGCCCCAGCATTTT. Translation gives CASSQDSDQPQHF.

The rearrangement joins TRBV4-2 to TRBJ1-1, with D possibly being TRBD1 (6 bases). Germline CDR1 reads LGHNA; CDR2 reads YNFKEQ. V lost 1 base, J lost 3 bases, and 12 bases lay in between. The CDR3 spans 15 residues. The CDR3 here is CASSQGSAGDTEAFF. The CDR3 bases are TGTGCCAGCAGCCAAGGGTCGGCAGGGGACACTGAAGCTTTCTTT.

The chain recombines TRBV19 with TRBJ2-5; possible D gene TRBD1, 6 bases. The CDR3 contains 14 residues. Trimming stripped 9 bases from V and 2 bases from J, with 16 bases between. Germline V CDR1 and CDR2: LNHDA, SQIVND (reference sequence). Written as DNA, the CDR3 is TGTGCCAGCTCAAACCATGGACAGCAAGAGACCCAGTACTTC. Its translation is CASSNHGQQETQYF. The full variable domain, with the rest looked up from reference TRBV19 and TRBJ2-5, is DGGITQSPKYLFRKEGQNVTLSCEQNLNHDAMYWYRQDPGQGLRLIYYSQIVNDFQKGDIAEGYSVSREKKESFPLTVTSAQKNPTAFYLCASSNHGQQETQYFGPGTRLLVL.

This clone was seen a single time. This chain joins TRBV6-1 and TRBJ2-7; no firm D call. The CDR3 loop spans 12 amino acids. V dropped 5 bases and J dropped 2 bases, with 7 bases sitting between them. Germline CDR1 reads MNHNS; CDR2 reads SASEGT. CDR3: CASSSPPYEQYF. Written as DNA, the CDR3 is TGTGCCAGCAGTTCTCCCCCCTACGAGCAGTACTTC.

This clone was seen a few times. The V call is TRBV6-6, the J call TRBJ2-1, with unresolved D. This CDR3 comprises 14 residues. Trimming cost V 5 bases and J 4 bases, with 12 bases left between them. Germline lookup yields CDR1 MNHNY and CDR2 SVGAGI (reference sequence). In DNA form, the CDR3 reads TGTGCCAGCAGTGCTATGTCTGGTTACAATGAGCAGTTCTTC. The encoded protein is CASSAMSGYNEQFF.

Points on this clone: Other DNA sequences in this sample translate to the same CDR3. The V and J genes are TRBV10-3 and TRBJ2-5, with 11 bases that match TRBD1. CDR1 is ENHRY, CDR2 SYGVKD, per germline. The CDR3 extends over 14 amino acids. V trimming: 6 bases; J trimming: 3 bases; junction bases outside the gene matches: 3. CDR3 DNA sequence: TGTGCCATCAGCCGGACAGGGGGCGAAGAGACCCAGTACTTC. Translating gives CAISRTGGEETQYF.